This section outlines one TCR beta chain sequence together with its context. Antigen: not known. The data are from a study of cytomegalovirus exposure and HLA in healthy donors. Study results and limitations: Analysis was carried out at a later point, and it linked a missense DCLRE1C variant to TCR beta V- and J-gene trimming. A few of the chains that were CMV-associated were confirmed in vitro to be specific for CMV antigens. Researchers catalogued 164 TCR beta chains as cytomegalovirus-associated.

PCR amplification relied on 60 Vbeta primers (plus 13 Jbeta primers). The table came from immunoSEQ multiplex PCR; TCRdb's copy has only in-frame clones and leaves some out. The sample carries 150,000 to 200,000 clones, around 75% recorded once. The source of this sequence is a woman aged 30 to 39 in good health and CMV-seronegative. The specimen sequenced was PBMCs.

CDR3 region: CAWSGQLAPNNEQFF. In nucleotides, the CDR3 is TGTGCCTGGAGTGGGCAACTAGCGCCCAACAATGAGCAGTTCTTC. V gene TRBV30 combines with J gene TRBJ2-1; 7 bases line up with TRBD2. The CDR3 extends over 15 amino acids. Germline lookup yields CDR1 GTSNPN and CDR2 SVGIG (reference sequence). Trimming at V came to 1 base and at J to 5 bases, leaving 8 bases not matched to a gene.